A selection of T cell receptor beta chains follows, all from one sample in a study of PD-L1 blockade in urothelial cancer. Assay: immunoSEQ multiplex PCR; the TCRdb copy retains only in-frame clones and omits some. The profile shows around 1,800 clones, 30% to 40% of them singletons. The sample in question was tumor tissue, obtained before atezolizumab (anti-PD-L1) treatment. Receptor source: a man in his 60s with urothelial cancer. CDR3s include the opening cysteine and the closing phenylalanine or tryptophan. D genes are given only for firm matches. Clone size is not always given. Where it is, it says once, few, many or a class for expanded clones.

D: TRBD1; size: -; V: TRBV28; J: TRBJ1-3; CDR3: CASSPRTGSIYF; DNA: TGTGCCAGCAGTCCAAGGACAGGGTCCATATATTTT
D: -; size: -; V: TRBV6-1; J: TRBJ2-5; CDR3: CASSVSEFQETQYF; DNA: TGTGCCAGCAGTGTTTCTGAGTTTCAAGAGACCCAGTACTTC
D: -; size: few; V: TRBV6-1; J: TRBJ1-1; CDR3: CASSEARRGMTEAFF; DNA: TGTGCCAGCAGTGAAGCGCGGAGGGGAATGACTGAAGCTTTCTTT
D: -; size: few; V: TRBV7-1; J: TRBJ1-1; CDR3: CASSPGGNTEAFF; DNA: TGTGCCAGCAGCCCCGGCGGGAACACTGAAGCTTTCTTT
D: -; size: large; V: TRBV14; J: TRBJ2-7; CDR3: CASGRQSYEQYF; DNA: TGTGCCAGCGGTCGACAGTCCTACGAGCAGTACTTC
D: TRBD1; size: -; V: TRBV19; J: TRBJ1-4; CDR3: CASSIGTGTNEKLFF; DNA: TGTGCCAGTAGTATAGGGACAGGGACTAATGAAAAACTGTTTTTT
D: -; size: hyperexpanded; V: TRBV28; J: TRBJ2-7; CDR3: CASNSRGLSSYEQYF; DNA: TGTGCCAGCAATTCCCGAGGGTTGAGCTCCTACGAGCAGTACTTC
D: -; size: many; V: TRBV7-2; J: TRBJ2-1; CDR3: CASSSPVGNEQFF; DNA: TGTGCCAGCAGCTCCCCCGTGGGGAATGAGCAGTTCTTC
D: TRBD1; size: -; V: TRBV6-8; J: TRBJ1-4; CDR3: CASKGAGEKLFF; DNA: TGTGCCAGCAAGGGGGCGGGTGAAAAACTGTTTTTT
D: TRBD1; size: -; V: TRBV14; J: TRBJ1-1; CDR3: CASSRQGGGVTEAFF; DNA: TGTGCCAGCAGCCGACAGGGGGGGGGAGTCACTGAAGCTTTCTTT